This T cell receptor (beta chain) was identified in a study of cytomegalovirus exposure and HLA in healthy donors. Primers for the PCR totalled 60 Vbeta and 13 Jbeta. The protocol was immunoSEQ multiplex PCR, while the TCRdb copy is restricted to in-frame clones and leaves out a portion. Found here are approximately 77,000 clones, 75% of them singletons; the top ten hold 5.5% to 8.5%. With 2 bases clipped from V and 4 bases from J, the junction kept 8 bases outside the gene matches. Germline CDR1 is GTSNPN and CDR2 is SVGIG (reference sequence). CDR3 size: 15 residues. This receptor was identified in a woman between 40 and 50 years old in good health and CMV-seronegative. The rearrangement uses TRBV30 and TRBJ2-1; 7 nucleotides align to TRBD2. Sequencing was performed on PBMCs. The CDR3 region is CAWSSSGIRYNEQFF. CDR3 in DNA: TGTGCCTGGAGTTCCAGCGGGATCCGATACAATGAGCAGTTCTTC.